This TCR beta chain was retrieved from a study of cytomegalovirus exposure and HLA in healthy donors. As regards this clone: The antigen remains undetermined.

This PCR relied on a set of 60 Vbeta primers and 13 Jbeta primers. Some clones are missing from TCRdb's copy, which holds only in-frame ones; the method was immunoSEQ multiplex PCR. The sample comprises around 140,000 clones, about 80% of which are singletons, and just under 3% rests with the top ten. The CDR3 contains 14 residues. Germline V gene data show CDR1 as ENHRY and CDR2 as SYGVKD. The V gene lost 3 bases and the J gene lost 2 bases, with 11 bases spanning the gap. Study outcomes and limitations: Cytomegalovirus association was listed for about 170 TCR beta chains.

The sample consisted of PBMCs. The rearrangement links TRBV10-3 to TRBJ2-7, with a tentative D call TRBD2 (5 bases). The sequence derives from a female donor in good health and CMV-seronegative. As DNA, the CDR3 is TGTGCCATCAGTGAACGGCAGAGGGCCTACGAGCAGTACTTC. It specifies CAISERQRAYEQYF.